The 10 T cell receptor beta chains below were found in one sample sequenced in a study of blood T cell repertoires in COVID-19. TCRdb's copy holds only in-frame clones and misses some; the assay was immunoSEQ multiplex PCR. This table has fewer than 250,000 clones, 75% to 90% appearing once. Sequencing was done on a sample of peripheral blood. Receptor source: a man in his forties with acute or convalescent COVID-19.

The rearrangement uses TRBV11-2 and TRBJ2-1; 8 bases agree with TRBD1. Unmatched junction bases numbered 8, after V lost 1 base and J lost 6 bases. The germline V gene has CDR1 SGHAT and CDR2 FQNNGV. The CDR3 loop spans 16 amino acids. The CDR3: CASSLAYRGEGNEQFF. The CDR3 nucleotides are TGTGCCAGCAGCTTAGCGTACAGGGGGGAAGGCAATGAGCAGTTCTTC.

This chain joins TRBV7-9 and TRBJ1-1; 8 nucleotides line up with TRBD1. The trim removed 3 bases at V and 1 base at J, leaving 1 base unmatched. Looked up from germline, CDR1 is SEHNR and CDR2 is FQNEAQ (reference sequence). This CDR3 comprises 14 residues. CDR3 DNA: TGTGCCAGCAGCTTGGACAGGGCGAACACTGAAGCTTTCTTT. Protein: CASSLDRANTEAFF.

This chain links TRBV6-5 with TRBJ1-2; D not resolved. Germline V CDR1 and CDR2: MNHEY, SVGAGI. The length of the CDR3 is 14 residues. V gave up 2 bases and J gave up 6 bases, with 13 bases separating them. The DNA of the CDR3 is TGTGCCAGCAGTTACCGTGACGGGCGGGATGGCTACACCTTC. It codes for CASSYRDGRDGYTF.

This clone was picked up one time. The chain carries TRBV6-5 and TRBJ1-4, with a weak D call TRBD1 (5 bases). CDR1 is MNHEY, CDR2 SVGAGI, per germline. The length of the CDR3 is 15 residues. V was shortened by 6 bases and J by 7 bases, with 18 bases between the two germline ends. The CDR3 nucleotides are TGTGCCAGCAGCTCCTACAGGCCCGGCGGTGAAAAACTGTTTTTT. Its protein product is CASSSYRPGGEKLFF.

The chain links TRBV2 to TRBJ1-6, with no clear D. V gave up 9 bases and J gave up 7 bases, with 19 bases separating them. Per germline, CDR1 SNHLY and CDR2 FYNNEI. The CDR3 is 15 amino acids. Here the CDR3 DNA reads TGTGCCAGGGGGTTAAAGGGAGTACGGAATTCACCCCTCCACTTT. Amino acid sequence: CARGLKGVRNSPLHF. Full variable domain (remainder filled in from reference TRBV2 and TRBJ1-6): EPEVTQTPSHQVTQMGQEVILRCVPISNHLYFYWYRQILGQKVEFLVSFYNNEISEKSEIFDDQFSVERPDGSNFTLKIRSTKLEDSAMYFCARGLKGVRNSPLHFGNGTRLTVT.

The chain is built from TRBV6-2 or TRBV6-3 and TRBJ2-1; possible D gene TRBD2, 7 bases. The CDR3 loop spans 19 amino acids. Trimming shortened V by 2 bases and J by 0 bases, and 20 bases separated the two germline ends. Germline values: CDR1 MNHEY, CDR2 SVGEGT. The CDR3 spells CASSYPYWGGASSYNEQFF. In nucleotides, the CDR3 is TGTGCCAGCAGTTACCCCTACTGGGGGGGGGCGAGCTCCTACAATGAGCAGTTCTTC.

The gene calls are TRBV19 and TRBJ2-7; 9 bases align to TRBD1. The CDR3 runs to 16 residues. Germline CDR1 reads LNHDA; CDR2 reads SQIVND (reference sequence). J was trimmed by 3 bases and V by 1 base; bases with no gene match: 7. The CDR3 here is CASSIGPGQGDYEQYF. CDR3 DNA: TGTGCCAGTAGTATAGGTCCGGGACAGGGCGACTACGAGCAGTACTTC.

The genes are TRBV7-9 and TRBJ2-7; D may be TRBD2 (5 bases). Germline V gives CDR1 SEHNR, CDR2 FQNEAQ (reference sequence). This CDR3 has 15 amino acids. Trimming left V 5 bases short and J 2 bases short, with 16 bases between. CDR3 coding DNA: TGTGCCAGCAGCGACGGGATTGGGCTCCCCTACGAGCAGTACTTC. It yields the protein CASSDGIGLPYEQYF.

The chain joins TRBV7-9 to TRBJ1-4; TRBD1 might be the D (6 bases). Germline-derived CDR1 and CDR2 are SEHNR and FQNEAQ (reference sequence). V lost 4 bases and J lost 8, with 17 bases in between. CDR3 length: 15 residues. In DNA, the CDR3 is TGTGCCAGCAGCTCCCTACAGGGAAGGGAGGAAAAACTGTTTTTT. Its protein product is CASSSLQGREEKLFF.

The chain has TRBV4-3 and TRBJ1-2; no clear D gene. Germline CDR1 reads LGHNA; CDR2 reads YSLEER. The CDR3 spans 15 residues. Deletions cut 0 bases from V and 5 bases from J, with 13 bases between. The CDR3 DNA reads TGCGCCAGCAGCCAAGAAAACTCCGGGGTGTATGGCTACACCTTC. This translates into CASSQENSGVYGYTF.